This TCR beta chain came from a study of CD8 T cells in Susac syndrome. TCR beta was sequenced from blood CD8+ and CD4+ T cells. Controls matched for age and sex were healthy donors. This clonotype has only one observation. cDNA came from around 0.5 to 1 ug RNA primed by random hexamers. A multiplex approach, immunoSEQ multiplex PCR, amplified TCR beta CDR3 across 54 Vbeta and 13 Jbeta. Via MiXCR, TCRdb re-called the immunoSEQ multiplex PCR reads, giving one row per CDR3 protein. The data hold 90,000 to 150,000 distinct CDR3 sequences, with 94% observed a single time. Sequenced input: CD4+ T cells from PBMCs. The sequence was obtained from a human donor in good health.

DNA of the CDR3: TGTGCCAGCAGTTTCCTAGCGGGAAGCGAGCAGTACTTC. Translating gives CASSFLAGSEQYF. V and J are TRBV28 and TRBJ2-7; 9 bases line up with TRBD2. CDR1 is MDHEN, CDR2 SYDVKM, per germline. The junction had 3 bases not matched to a gene; V was cut back by 3 bases and J by 6 bases. The CDR3 is made up of 13 amino acids.